Here is one T cell receptor (beta chain) with its context. Its target is unknown. This entry belongs to a study of cytomegalovirus exposure and HLA in healthy donors. At the level of the study: From donors who were HLA-typed, an early data release held around 80 million unique TCRs.

The study ran its PCR with 60 Vbeta and 13 Jbeta primers. The data were produced by immunoSEQ multiplex PCR, yet TCRdb's version contains in-frame clones alone and is incomplete. The sample holds 110,000 to 150,000 clones, approximately 80% seen once. Whole-study findings and limits: More clonal expansion characterized HLA-associated TCR beta chains than equally common others in a later analysis.

The V end lost 4 bases, the J end lost 7 bases, and 11 bases lay between the germline ends. This CDR3 has 14 residues. Germline CDR1 reads MRHNA; CDR2 reads SNTAGT. The chain combines TRBV6-4 with TRBJ1-6, with D perhaps matching TRBD1 (5 bases). Sequencing input: PBMCs. This sequence was found in a male donor in good health and CMV-seronegative. CDR3 residues: CASSATPGNSPLHF. CDR3 nucleotides: TGTGCCAGCAGTGCCACTCCAGGGAATTCACCCCTCCACTTT.